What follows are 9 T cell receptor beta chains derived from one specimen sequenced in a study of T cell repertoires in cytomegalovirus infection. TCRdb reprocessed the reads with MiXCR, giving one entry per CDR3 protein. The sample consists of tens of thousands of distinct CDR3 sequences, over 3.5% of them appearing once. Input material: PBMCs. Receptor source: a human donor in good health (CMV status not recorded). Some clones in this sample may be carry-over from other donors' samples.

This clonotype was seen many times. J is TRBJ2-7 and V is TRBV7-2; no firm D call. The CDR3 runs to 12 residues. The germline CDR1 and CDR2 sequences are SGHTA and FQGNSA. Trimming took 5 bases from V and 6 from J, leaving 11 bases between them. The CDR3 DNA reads TGTGCCAGCAGCCAAATGGGTTTCGAGCAGTACTTC. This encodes CASSQMGFEQYF.

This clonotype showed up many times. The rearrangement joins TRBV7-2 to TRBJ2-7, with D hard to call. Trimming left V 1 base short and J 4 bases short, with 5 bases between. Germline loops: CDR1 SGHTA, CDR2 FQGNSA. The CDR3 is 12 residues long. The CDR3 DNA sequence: TGTGCCAGCAGCTTAGGGCGTTACGAGCAGTACTTC. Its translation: CASSLGRYEQYF.

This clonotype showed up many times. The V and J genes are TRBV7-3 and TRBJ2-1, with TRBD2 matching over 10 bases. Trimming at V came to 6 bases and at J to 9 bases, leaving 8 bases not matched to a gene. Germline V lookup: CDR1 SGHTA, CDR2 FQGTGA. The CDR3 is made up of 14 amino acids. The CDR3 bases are TGTGCCAGCAGTTCCTCTAGCGGGAGCTTTGAGCAGTTCTTC. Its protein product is CASSSSSGSFEQFF. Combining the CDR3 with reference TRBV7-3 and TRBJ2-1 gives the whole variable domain GAGVSQTPSNKVTEKGKYVELRCDPISGHTALYWYRQSLGQGPEFLIYFQGTGAADDSGLPNDRFFAVRPEGSVSTLKIQRTERGDSAVYLCASSSSSGSFEQFFGPGTRLTVL.

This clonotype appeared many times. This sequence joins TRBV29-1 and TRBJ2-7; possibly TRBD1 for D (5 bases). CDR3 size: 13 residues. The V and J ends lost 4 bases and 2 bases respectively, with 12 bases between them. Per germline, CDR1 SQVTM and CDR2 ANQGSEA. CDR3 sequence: CSVGKGVAYEQYF. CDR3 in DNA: TGCAGCGTTGGTAAAGGGGTGGCCTACGAGCAGTACTTC.

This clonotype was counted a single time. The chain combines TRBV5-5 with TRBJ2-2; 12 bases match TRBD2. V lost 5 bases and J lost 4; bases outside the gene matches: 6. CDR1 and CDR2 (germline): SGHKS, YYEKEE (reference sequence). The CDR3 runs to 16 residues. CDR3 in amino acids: CASSLTSGRTTGELFF. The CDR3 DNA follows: TGTGCCAGCAGTCTTACTAGCGGGAGGACCACCGGGGAGCTGTTTTTT.

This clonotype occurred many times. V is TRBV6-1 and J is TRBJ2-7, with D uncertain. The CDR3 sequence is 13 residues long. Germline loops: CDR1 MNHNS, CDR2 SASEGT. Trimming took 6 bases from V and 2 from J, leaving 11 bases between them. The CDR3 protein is CASSPRGPYEQYF. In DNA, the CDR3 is TGTGCCAGCAGCCCGCGCGGACCCTACGAGCAGTACTTC.

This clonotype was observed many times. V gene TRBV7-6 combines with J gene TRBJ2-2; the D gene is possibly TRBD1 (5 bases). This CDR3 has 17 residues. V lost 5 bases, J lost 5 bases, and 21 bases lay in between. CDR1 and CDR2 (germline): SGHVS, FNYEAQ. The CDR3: CASSAAGYGAGTGELFF. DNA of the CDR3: TGTGCCAGCAGCGCCGCAGGGTATGGGGCAGGGACCGGGGAGCTGTTTTTT.

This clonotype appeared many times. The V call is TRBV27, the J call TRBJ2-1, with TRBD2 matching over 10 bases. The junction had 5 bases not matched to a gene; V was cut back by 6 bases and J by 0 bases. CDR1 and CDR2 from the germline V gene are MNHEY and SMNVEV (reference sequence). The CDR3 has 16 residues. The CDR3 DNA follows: TGTGCCAGCAGACTCGGACTAGCGGCCTCCTACAATGAGCAGTTCTTC. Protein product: CASRLGLAASYNEQFF.

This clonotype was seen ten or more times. The CDR3 coding sequence is TGTGCCAGCAGCTACGAGATTTCCGGGGGCTACACCTTC. Its protein product is CASSYEISGGYTF. This chain connects TRBV5-5 to TRBJ1-2; D remains ambiguous. CDR1 and CDR2 (germline): SGHKS, YYEKEE (reference sequence). This CDR3 is built from 13 residues. Between the trimmed V and J ends, which lost 3 bases and 8 bases, there was a span of 14 bases.